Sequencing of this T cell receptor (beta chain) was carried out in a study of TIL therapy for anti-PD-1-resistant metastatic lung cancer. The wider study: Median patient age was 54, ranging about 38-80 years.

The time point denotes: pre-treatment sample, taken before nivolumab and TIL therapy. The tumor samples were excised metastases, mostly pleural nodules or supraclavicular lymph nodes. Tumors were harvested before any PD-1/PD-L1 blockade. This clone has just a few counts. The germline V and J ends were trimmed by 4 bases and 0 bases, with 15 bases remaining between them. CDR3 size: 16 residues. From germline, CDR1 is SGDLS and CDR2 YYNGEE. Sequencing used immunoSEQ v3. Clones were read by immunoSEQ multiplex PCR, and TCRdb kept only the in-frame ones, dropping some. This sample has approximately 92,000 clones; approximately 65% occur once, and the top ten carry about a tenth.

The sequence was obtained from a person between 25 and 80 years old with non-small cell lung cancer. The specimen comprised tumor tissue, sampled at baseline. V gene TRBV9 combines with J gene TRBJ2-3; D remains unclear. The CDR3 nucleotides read TGTGCCAGCAGCCCCTTGGTCTCTACTAGCACAGATACGCAGTATTTT. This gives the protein CASSPLVSTSTDTQYF.